This T cell receptor beta chain was found in a study of T cell responses to AZD1222 COVID-19 vaccine. Study-level points and caveats: Among those given AZD1222, only five or six were seropositive at baseline.

Germline values: CDR1 MGHRA, CDR2 YSYEKL. CDR3 length equals 15 residues. V was cut by 0 bases and J by 1 base, with 9 bases left in between. Points on this clone: Its antigen is not known.

Here immunoSEQ multiplex PCR was the method, and the copy in TCRdb shows in-frame clones only, minus some. This table holds around 140,000 clones, 91% found once. The TCR originated in an adult who received the AZD1222 COVID-19 vaccine. The chain recombines TRBV4-1 with TRBJ1-1; D perhaps matches TRBD1 (6 bases). The sequencing used peripheral blood, collected 28 days after the second AZD1222 dose. CDR3 nucleotide sequence: TGCGCCAGCAGCCAAGAGGGGGCGTGGAACACTGAAGCTTTCTTT. This gives the protein CASSQEGAWNTEAFF.